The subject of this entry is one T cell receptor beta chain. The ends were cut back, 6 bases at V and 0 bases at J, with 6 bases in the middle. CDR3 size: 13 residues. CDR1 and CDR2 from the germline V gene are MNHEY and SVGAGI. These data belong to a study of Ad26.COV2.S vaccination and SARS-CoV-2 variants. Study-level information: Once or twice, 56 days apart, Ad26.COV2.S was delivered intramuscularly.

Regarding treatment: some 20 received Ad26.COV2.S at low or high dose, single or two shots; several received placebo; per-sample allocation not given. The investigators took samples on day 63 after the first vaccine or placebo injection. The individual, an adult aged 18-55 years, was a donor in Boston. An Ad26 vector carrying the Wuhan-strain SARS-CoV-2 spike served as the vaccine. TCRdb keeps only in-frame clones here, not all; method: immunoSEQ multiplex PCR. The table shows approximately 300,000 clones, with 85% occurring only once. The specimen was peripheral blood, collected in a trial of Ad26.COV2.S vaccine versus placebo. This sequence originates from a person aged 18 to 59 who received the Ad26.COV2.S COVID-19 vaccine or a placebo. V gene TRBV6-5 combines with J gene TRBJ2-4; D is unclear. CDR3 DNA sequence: TGTGCCAGCAGGGTACTAGCCAAAAACATTCAGTACTTC. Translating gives CASRVLAKNIQYF.